This TCR beta chain was profiled in a study of T cells in Graves' hyperthyroidism and ophthalmopathy. General study points: From stable hyperthyroidism, ophthalmopathy was set apart by a 13 V-J model.

The source material, RNA transcripts, was used to amplify TCR beta CDR3 regions. RT-PCR in the first round (using the HTBI primer set) targeted the TCR CDR3. TCRdb re-derived calls from the multiplex PCR reads in MiXCR, one entry per CDR3 protein. Here the sample spans hundreds of thousands of distinct CDR3 sequences, roughly 17% being singletons. The germline V gene encodes CDR1 GTSNPN and CDR2 SVGIG (reference sequence). CDR3 size: 11 residues. The V gene lost 2 bases and the J gene lost 12 bases, with 13 bases spanning the gap. This clonotype was observed a few times. Its cognate antigen is unknown. Uncontrolled infection, other autoimmune disease, pregnancy or lactation excluded patients.

The sequence was collected from a woman between 18 and 30 years old with Graves' hyperthyroidism. The chain joins TRBV30 to TRBJ1-2; D remains ambiguous. The material sequenced was blood. The CDR3 reads CAWSIGSSNTF. DNA for the CDR3: TGTGCCTGGAGTATCGGCAGCTCAAACACCTTC.